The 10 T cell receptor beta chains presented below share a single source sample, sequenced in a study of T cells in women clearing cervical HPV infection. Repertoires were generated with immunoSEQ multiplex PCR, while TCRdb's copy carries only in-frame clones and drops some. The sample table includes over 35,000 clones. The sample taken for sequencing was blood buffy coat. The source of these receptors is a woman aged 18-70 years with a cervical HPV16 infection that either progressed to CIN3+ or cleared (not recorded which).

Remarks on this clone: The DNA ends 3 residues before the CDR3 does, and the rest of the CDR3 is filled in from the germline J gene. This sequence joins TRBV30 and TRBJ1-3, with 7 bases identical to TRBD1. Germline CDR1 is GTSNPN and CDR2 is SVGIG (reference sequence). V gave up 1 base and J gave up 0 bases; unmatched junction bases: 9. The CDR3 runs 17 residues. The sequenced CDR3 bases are TGTGCCTGGAGTGCTCCGGGACAGTTACTCTCTGGAAACACC. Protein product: CAWSAPGQLLSGNT. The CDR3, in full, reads CAWSAPGQLLSGNTIYF.

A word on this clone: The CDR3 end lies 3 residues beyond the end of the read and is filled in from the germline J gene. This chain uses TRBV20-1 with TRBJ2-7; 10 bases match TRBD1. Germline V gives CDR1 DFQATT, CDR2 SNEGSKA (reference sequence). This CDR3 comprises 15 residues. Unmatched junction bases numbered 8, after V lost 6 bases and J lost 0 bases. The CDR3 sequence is CSAQRGDRGSYEQYF. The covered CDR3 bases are TGCAGTGCCCAAAGAGGGGACAGGGGCTCCTACGAG.

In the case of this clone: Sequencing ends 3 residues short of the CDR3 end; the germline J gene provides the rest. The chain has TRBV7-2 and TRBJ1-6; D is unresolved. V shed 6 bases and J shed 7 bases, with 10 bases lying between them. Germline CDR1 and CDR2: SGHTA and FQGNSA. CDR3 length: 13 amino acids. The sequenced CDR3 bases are TGTGCCAGCAGGCTGGCCCTCAATTCACCC. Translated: CASRLALNSP. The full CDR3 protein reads CASRLALNSPLHF.

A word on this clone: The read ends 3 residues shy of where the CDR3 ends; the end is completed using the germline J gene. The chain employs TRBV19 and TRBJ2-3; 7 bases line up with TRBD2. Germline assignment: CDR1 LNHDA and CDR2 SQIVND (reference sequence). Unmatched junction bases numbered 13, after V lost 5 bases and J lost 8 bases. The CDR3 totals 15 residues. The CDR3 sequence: CASSLGLVSVGTQYF. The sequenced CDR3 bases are TGTGCCAGTAGTCTAGGACTAGTTTCAGTCGGTACG.

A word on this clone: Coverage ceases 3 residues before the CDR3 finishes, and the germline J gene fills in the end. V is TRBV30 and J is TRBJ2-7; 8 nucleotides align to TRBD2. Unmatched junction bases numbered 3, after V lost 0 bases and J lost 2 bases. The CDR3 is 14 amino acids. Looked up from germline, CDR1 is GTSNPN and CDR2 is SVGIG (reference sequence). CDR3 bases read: TGTGCCTGGAGTGTTAGAGCGGGAGCCTACGAG. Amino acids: CAWSVRAGAYE. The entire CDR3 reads CAWSVRAGAYEQYF.

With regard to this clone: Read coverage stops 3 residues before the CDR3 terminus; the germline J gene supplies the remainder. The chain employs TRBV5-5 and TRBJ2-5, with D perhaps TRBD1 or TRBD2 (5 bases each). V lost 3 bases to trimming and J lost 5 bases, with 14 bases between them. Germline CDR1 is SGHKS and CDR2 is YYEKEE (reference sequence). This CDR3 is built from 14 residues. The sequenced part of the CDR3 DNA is TGTGCCAGCAGCTCAGGGAGCTCCTGGGAGACC. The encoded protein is CASSSGSSWET. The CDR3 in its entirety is CASSSGSSWETQYF.

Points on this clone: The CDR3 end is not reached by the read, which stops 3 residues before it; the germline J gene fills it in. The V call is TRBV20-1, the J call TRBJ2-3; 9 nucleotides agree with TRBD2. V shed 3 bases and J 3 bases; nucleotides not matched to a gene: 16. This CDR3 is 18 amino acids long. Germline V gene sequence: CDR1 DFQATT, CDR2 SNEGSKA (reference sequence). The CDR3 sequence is CSARRSGTSFLATDTQYF. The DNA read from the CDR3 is TGCAGTGCTAGGCGATCCGGGACTAGCTTTTTGGCGACAGATACG.

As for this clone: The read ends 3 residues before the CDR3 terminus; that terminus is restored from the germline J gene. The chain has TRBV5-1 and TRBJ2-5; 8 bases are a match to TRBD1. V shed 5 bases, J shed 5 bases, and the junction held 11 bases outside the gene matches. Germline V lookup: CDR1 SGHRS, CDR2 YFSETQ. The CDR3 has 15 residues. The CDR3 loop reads CASSPIRGRLETQYF. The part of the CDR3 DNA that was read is TGCGCCAGCAGTCCGATCAGGGGGCGATTGGAGACC.

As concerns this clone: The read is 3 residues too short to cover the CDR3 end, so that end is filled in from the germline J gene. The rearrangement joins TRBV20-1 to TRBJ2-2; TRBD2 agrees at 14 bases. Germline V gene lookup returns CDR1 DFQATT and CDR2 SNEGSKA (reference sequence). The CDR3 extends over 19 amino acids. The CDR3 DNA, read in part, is TGCAGTGCCCTTAGGACTAGCGGGAGGCTACTCTCTGGGGCCAACGTG. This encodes CSALRTSGRLLSGANV. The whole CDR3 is CSALRTSGRLLSGANVLFF.

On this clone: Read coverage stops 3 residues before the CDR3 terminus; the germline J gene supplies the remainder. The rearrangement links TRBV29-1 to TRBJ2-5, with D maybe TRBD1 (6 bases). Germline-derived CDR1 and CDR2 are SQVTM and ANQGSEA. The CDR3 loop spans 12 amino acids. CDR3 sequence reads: CSVEKTGYTQYF. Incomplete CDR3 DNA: TGCAGCGTTGAAAAGACAGGTTATACC.